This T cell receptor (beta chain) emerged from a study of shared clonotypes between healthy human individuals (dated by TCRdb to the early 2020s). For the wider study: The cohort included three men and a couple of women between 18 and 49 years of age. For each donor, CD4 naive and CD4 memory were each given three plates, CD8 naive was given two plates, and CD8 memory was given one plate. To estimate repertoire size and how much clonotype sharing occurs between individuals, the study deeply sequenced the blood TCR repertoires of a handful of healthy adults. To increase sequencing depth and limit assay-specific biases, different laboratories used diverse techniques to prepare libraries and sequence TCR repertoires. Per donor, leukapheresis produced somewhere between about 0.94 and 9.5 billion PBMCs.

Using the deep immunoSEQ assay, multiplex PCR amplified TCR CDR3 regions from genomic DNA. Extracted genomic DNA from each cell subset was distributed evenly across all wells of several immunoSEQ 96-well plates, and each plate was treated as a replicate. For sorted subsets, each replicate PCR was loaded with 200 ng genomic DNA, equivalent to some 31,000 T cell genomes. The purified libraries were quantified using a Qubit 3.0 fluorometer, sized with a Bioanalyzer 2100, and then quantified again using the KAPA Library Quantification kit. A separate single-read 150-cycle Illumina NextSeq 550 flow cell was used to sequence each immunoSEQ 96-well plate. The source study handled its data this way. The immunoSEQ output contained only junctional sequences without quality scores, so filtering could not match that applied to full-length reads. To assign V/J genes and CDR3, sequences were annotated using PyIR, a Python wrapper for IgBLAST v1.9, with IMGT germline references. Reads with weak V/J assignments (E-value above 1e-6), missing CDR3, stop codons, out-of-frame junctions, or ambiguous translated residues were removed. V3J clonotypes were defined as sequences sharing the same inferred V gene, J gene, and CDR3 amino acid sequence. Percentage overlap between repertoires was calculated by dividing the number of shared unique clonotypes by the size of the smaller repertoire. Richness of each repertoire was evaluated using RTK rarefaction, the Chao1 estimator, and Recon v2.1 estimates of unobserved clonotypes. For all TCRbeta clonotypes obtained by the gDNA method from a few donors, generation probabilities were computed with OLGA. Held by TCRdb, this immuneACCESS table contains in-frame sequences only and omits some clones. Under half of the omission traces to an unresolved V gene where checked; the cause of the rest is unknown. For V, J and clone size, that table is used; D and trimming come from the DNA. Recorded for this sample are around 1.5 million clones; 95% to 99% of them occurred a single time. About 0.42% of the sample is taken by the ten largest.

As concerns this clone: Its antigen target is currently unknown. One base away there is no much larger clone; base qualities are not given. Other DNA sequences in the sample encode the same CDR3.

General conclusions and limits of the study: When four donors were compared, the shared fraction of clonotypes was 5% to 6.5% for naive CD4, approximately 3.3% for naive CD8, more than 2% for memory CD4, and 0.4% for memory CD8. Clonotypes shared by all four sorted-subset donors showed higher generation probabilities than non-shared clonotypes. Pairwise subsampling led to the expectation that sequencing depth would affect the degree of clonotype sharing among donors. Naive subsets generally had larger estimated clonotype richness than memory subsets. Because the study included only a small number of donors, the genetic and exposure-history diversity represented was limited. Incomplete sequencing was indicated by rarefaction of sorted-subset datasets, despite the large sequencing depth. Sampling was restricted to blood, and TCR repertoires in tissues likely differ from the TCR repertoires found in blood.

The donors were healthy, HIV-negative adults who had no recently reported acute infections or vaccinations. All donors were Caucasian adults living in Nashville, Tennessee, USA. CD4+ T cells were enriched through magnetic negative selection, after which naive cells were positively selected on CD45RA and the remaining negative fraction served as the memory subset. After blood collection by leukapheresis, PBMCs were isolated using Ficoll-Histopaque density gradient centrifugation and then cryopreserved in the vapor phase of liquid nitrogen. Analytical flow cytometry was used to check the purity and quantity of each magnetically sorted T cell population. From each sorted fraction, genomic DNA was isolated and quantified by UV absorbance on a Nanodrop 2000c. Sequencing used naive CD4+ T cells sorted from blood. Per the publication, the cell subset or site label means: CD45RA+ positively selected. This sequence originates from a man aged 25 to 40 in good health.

CDR3 loop: CSARRDEQFF. The nucleotide sequence reads as follows: TGCAGTGCTAGGCGGGATGAGCAGTTCTTC. The chain employs TRBV20-1 and TRBJ2-1; 5 matching bases give a weak D call of TRBD2. Inclusive of the bounding cysteine and phenylalanine, the CDR3 is 10 residues long. The read is trimmed to its CDR3 DNA, 30 bases read in frame from base 1. V is clipped by 3 bases and J by 8 bases, and the sequence between their germline boundaries is 5 bases long. The CDR1 and CDR2 encoded by the germline V gene (reference sequence) are DFQATT and SNEGSKA.